This T cell receptor beta chain was identified in a study of CD4 T cells in relation to SARS-CoV-2 and coronaviruses (dated by TCRdb to the early 2020s). Turning to the overall study: In the ViraFEST assay, PBMCs were cultured with antigen for 9 to 10 days, after which TCR beta CDR3s were sequenced to identify antigen-specific clonal expansions. The negative reference condition was either a culture with an HIV-1 Nef peptide pool or a culture with no peptide. Using patient-derived lymphoblastoid cell lines, the shared crossreactive spike epitopes were mapped to their HLA restriction. At the level of individual TCR clonotypes, the study measured memory CD4+ T cell crossreactivity between SARS-CoV-2 spike protein and common cold coronavirus spike proteins. The Adaptive Biotechnologies TCR-sequencing kit was used to sequence samples from a few pre-COVID donors and the naive versus memory experiments, whereas other data were Illumina-based. Expansion assays from other donors in the study were sequenced with a different, Illumina-based TCR-beta assay. Here is what the overall study found, with its caveats: Memory CD4+ clonotypes crossrecognizing SARS-CoV-2 and at least one common cold coronavirus spike were found in around 65% of donors. Crossreactivity analysis was centred on spike protein, so crossreactivity against other viral proteins was not assessed. Crossreactive clones showed significantly weaker SARS-CoV-2-driven expansion than monoreactive clones, consistent with antigenic imprinting. The study was constrained by small numbers of patients and of tested TCRs. No donor contributed both pre-pandemic and post-infection samples, which limited tracing the source of pre-existing responses.

The method was the immunoSEQ multiplex PCR assay. The original methods were these. During preprocessing, nonproductive sequences were discarded, as were any CDR3s that did not begin with C, did not end with F or W, or were shorter than 7 amino acids. Antigen-specific clonotypes were called with the MANAFEST web app, based on expansion relative to reference and other culture wells. To be counted as positive, a clone had to show significant expansion compared with the reference culture, at an FDR below 0.05, in 2 of 3 replicate wells. To be called positive, a clone also had to show significant expansion compared with every other tandem well and an odds ratio greater than 5. CDR3 homology was measured as pairwise Levenshtein distance, computed with the stringdist R package after trimming three terminal residues from each end. TCRdb took this table from immuneACCESS and kept in-frame rearrangements with V and J called. Such tables lack part of the clones; where checked against another copy, unresolved V genes explain under half of the gap, and the rest is unexplained. V and J calls plus clone size are reproduced from that table; the DNA served to infer D and trimming. Here the sample has more than 20,000 clones; over 70% occur a single time. 10% to 15% of the sample lies in the top ten.

In the germline V gene (reference sequence), CDR1 corresponds to GTSNPN and CDR2 to SVGIG. V lost 4 bases and J lost 4 bases, and the count of bases not matched to a germline gene is 5. The CDR3 runs 13 amino acids, cysteine and phenylalanine included. The DNA shown is the 39-base CDR3, in frame from base 1. CD4+ T cells from unexposed donors were collected before the COVID-19 pandemic (2011-2018). After about 10 days of culture, CD4+ T cells were isolated with the EasySep CD4+ T cell isolation kit. Unexposed donor CD4+ T cells were tested for reactivity to SARS-CoV-2 S and N and four common cold coronavirus spike pools, as cell number allowed. About 1.8 million PBMCs per well were cultured in IMDM with roughly 5% human AB serum and 8.5 to 10 IU/ml IL-2. Half of the culture medium was replaced with fresh IL-2-containing medium on days 3 and 7. In general, every peptide culture condition was set up in three replicate wells. The leukapheresis product for the unexposed donors was obtained through commercial purchase. PBMCs were isolated from leukapheresis product or whole blood by Ficoll-Paque PLUS gradient centrifugation. PBMCs were either cryopreserved at -140 degrees C or used fresh in the expansion assay. The QIAamp Micro DNA Kit was used to extract genomic DNA from the CD4+ T cells.

This clone was seen a few times. The specificity of this receptor is unknown. Nothing much larger sits one base from this clone, and base qualities are not available. The source material was CD4+ T cells from PBMCs, cultured in vitro. The chain is made from TRBV30 and TRBJ1-2; 8 middle bases align to TRBD1. The receptor's source is a human donor in good health. In nucleotides, the sequence is TGTGCCTGGACAGGGGGCGCAGGCTATGGCTACACCTTC. Its product reads: CAWTGGAGYGYTF.